This is a list of T cell receptor beta chains from one sample in a study of T cell repertoires in cytomegalovirus infection. TCRdb reprocessed the reads with MiXCR, giving one entry per CDR3 protein. This table holds about 310,000 distinct CDR3 sequences, around 25% found once. The antigens for these receptors are not known. Specimen: cultured PBMCs, collected from culture after CMV antigen stimulation. The receptors shown here come from a human donor in good health (CMV status not recorded). Some clones in this sample may be carry-over from other donors' samples. The conserved cysteine and the conserved F or W are not part of the CDR3 here. The order of the fields is CDR3 length, V gene, CDR3 protein.

CDR3 length: 14
V gene: TRBV7-2
CDR3 protein: ASSSLAGSITDTQY

CDR3 length: 12
V gene: TRBV12-3/TRBV12-4
CDR3 protein: ASSSRGLADEQF

CDR3 length: 13
V gene: TRBV6-2/TRBV6-3
CDR3 protein: ASIDPGRASYEQY

CDR3 length: 13
V gene: TRBV7-2
CDR3 protein: ASSLVPGSNQPQH

CDR3 length: 10
V gene: TRBV7-3
CDR3 protein: ASSLGPSEQF

CDR3 length: 11
V gene: TRBV7-2
CDR3 protein: ASSLARLGGYT

CDR3 length: 13
V gene: TRBV30
CDR3 protein: AWTRGGAEQETQY

CDR3 length: 15
V gene: TRBV27
CDR3 protein: ASSPHPRDRANYGYT

CDR3 length: 12
V gene: TRBV6-2/TRBV6-3
CDR3 protein: ASSTGQGTETQY

CDR3 length: 12
V gene: TRBV2
CDR3 protein: ATAGTGNTGELF

CDR3 length: 13
V gene: TRBV7-2
CDR3 protein: ASSLSPQGRTEAF

CDR3 length: 11
V gene: TRBV19
CDR3 protein: ASRGQYNQPQH

CDR3 length: 14
V gene: TRBV6-1
CDR3 protein: ASSPQSSGRPHEQY

CDR3 length: 14
V gene: TRBV5-4
CDR3 protein: ASSPTGTSGTDTQY